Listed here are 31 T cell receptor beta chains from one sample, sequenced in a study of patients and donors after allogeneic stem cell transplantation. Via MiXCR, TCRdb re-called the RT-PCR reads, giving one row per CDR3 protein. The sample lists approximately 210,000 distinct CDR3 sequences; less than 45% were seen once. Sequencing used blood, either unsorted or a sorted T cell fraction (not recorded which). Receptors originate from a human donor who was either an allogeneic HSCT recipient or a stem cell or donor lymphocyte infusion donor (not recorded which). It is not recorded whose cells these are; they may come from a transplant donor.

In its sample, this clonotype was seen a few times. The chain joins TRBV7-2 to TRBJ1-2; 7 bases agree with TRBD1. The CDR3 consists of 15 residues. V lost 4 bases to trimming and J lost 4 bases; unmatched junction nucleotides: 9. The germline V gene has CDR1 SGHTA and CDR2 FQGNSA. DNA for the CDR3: TGTGCCAGCAGCTGGGCCGGGACAGAGATCTATGGCTACACCTTC. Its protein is CASSWAGTEIYGYTF.

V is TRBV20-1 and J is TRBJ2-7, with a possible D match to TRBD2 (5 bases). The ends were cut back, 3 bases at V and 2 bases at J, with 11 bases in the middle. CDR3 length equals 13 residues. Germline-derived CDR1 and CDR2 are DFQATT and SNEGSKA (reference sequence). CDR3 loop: CSARRGLTYEQYF. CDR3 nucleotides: TGCAGTGCTAGGCGCGGACTTACCTACGAGCAGTACTTC.

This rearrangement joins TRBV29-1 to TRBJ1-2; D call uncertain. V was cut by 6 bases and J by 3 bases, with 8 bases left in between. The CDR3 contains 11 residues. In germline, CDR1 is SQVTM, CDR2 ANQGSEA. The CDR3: CSVQLDYGYTF. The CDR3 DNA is TGCAGCGTCCAGCTGGACTATGGCTACACCTTC.

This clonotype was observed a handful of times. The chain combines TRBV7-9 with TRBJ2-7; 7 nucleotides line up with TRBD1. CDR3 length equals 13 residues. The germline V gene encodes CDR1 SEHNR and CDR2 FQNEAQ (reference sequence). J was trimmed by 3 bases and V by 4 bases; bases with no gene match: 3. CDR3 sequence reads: CASSSGQSYEQYF. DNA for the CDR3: TGTGCCAGCAGCTCGGGACAGAGCTACGAGCAGTACTTC.

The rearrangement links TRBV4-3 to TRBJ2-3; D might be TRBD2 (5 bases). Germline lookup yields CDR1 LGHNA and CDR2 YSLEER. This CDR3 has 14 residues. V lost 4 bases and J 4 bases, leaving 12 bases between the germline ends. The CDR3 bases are TGCGCCAGCAGCCCGAGGTCGCGGGCAGATACGCAGTATTTT. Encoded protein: CASSPRSRADTQYF.

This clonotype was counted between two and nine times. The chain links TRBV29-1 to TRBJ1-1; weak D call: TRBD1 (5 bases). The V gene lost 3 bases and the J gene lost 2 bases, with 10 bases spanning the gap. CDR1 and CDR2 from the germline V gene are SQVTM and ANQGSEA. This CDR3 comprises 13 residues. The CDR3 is CSVDSRVNTEAFF. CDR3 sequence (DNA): TGCAGCGTTGACTCCAGGGTTAACACTGAAGCTTTCTTT.

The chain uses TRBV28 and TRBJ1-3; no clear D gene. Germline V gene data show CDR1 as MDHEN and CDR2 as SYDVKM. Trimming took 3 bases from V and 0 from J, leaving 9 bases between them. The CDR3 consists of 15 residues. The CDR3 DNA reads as TGTGCCAGCAGTTTTTTGGTCCCCTCTGGAAACACCATATATTTT. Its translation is CASSFLVPSGNTIYF.

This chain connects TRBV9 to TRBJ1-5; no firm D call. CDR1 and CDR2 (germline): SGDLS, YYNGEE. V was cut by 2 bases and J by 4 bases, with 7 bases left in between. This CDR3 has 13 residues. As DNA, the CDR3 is TGTGCCAGCAGCGTTGATTGGAATCAGCCCCAGCATTTT. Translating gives CASSVDWNQPQHF.

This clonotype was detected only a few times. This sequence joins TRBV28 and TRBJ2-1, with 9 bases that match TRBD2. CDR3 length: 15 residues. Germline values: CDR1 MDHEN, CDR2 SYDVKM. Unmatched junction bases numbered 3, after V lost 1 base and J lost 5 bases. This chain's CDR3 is CASSLSAGGNNEQFF. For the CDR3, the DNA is TGTGCCAGCAGTTTATCGGCGGGAGGGAACAATGAGCAGTTCTTC.

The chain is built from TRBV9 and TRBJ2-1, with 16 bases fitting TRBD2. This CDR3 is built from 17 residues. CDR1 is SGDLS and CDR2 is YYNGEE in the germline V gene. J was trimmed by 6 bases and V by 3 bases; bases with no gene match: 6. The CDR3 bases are TGTGCCAGCAGCGGGGAGGGGACTAGCGGGAGGGCCAATGAGCAGTTCTTC. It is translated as CASSGEGTSGRANEQFF.

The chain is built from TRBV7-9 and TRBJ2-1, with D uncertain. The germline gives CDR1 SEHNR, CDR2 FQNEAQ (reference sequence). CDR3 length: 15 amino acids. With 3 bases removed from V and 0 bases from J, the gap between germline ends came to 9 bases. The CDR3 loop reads CASSLYGFSYNEQFF. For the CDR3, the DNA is TGTGCCAGCAGCTTGTACGGCTTCTCCTACAATGAGCAGTTCTTC.

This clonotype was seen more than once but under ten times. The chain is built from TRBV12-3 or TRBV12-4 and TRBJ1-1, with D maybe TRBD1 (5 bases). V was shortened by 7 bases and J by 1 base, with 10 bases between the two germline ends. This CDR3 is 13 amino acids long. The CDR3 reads CASTGHPNTEAFF. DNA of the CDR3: TGTGCCAGCACAGGACACCCGAACACTGAAGCTTTCTTT.

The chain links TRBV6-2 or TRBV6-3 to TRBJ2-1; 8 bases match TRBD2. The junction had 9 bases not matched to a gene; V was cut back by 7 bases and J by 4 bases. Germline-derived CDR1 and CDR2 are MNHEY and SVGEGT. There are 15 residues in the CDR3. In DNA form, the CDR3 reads TGTGCCAGCAACCCAAAAGGACTAGCTTACAATGAGCAGTTCTTC. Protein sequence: CASNPKGLAYNEQFF.

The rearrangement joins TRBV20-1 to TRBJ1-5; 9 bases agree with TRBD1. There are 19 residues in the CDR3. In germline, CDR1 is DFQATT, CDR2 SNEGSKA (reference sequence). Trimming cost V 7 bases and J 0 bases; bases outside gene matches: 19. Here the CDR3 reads CSDYHPPGQGPYSNQPQHF. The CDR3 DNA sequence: TGCAGTGACTACCACCCCCCTGGACAGGGGCCTTATAGCAATCAGCCCCAGCATTTT.

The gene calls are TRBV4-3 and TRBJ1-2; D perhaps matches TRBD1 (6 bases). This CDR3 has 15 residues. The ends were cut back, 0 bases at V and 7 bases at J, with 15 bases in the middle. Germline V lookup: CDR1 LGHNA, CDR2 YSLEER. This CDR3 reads CASSQDMGGRGGYTF. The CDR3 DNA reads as TGCGCCAGCAGCCAAGATATGGGGGGGCGAGGTGGCTACACCTTC.

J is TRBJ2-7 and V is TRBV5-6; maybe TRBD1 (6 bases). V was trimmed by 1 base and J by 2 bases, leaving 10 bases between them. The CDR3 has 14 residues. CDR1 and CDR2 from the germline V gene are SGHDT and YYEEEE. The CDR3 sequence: CASSLQGSTYEQYF. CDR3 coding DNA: TGTGCCAGCAGCTTGCAGGGGTCCACCTACGAGCAGTACTTC. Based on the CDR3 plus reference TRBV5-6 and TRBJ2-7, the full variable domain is DAGVTQSPTHLIKTRGQQVTLRCSPKSGHDTVSWYQQALGQGPQFIFQYYEEEERQRGNFPDRFSGHQFPNYSSELNVNALLLGDSALYLCASSLQGSTYEQYFGPGTRLTVT.

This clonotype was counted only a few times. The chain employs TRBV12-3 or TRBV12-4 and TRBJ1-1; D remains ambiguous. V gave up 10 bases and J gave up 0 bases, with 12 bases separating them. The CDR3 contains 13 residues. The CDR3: CATSPAMNTEAFF. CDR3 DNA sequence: TGTGCCACCTCCCCCGCAATGAACACTGAAGCTTTCTTT.

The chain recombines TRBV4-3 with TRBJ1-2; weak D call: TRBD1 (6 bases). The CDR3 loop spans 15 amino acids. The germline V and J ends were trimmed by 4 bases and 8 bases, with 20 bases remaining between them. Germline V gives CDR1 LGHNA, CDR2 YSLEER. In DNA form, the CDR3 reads TGCGCCAGCAGCCCCTACCTGGGGGGGGCCGAAGGCTACACCTTC. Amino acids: CASSPYLGGAEGYTF.

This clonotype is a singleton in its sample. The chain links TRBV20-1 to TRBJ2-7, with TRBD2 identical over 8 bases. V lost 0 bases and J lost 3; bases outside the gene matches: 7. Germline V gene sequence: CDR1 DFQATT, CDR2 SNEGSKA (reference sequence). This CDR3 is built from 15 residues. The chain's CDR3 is CSARDRGLADYEQYF. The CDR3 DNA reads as TGCAGTGCTAGAGATCGCGGACTAGCTGACTACGAGCAGTACTTC.

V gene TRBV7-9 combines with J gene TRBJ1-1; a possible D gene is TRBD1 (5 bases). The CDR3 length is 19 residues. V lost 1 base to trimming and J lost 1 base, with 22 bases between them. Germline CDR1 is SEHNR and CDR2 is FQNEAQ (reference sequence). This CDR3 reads CASSLEVLTVRASNTEAFF. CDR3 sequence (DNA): TGTGCCAGCAGCTTAGAGGTCTTGACAGTTCGGGCCTCGAACACTGAAGCTTTCTTT.

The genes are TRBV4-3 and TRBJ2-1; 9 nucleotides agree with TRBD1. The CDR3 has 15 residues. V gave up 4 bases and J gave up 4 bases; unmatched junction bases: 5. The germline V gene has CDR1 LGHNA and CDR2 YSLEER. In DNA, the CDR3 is TGCGCCAGCAGCCCCCGGGACAGGGCTTACAATGAGCAGTTCTTC. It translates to CASSPRDRAYNEQFF.

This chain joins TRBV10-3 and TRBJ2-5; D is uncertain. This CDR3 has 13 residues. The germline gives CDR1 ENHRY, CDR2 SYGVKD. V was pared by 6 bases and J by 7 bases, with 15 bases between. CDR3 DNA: TGTGCCATCAGCAACCCCCTCGAGAGGACCCAGTACTTC. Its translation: CAISNPLERTQYF.

CDR3 DNA sequence: TGCAGTGCCCGGACTAGCGGCCCGAGCTCCTACGAGCAGTACTTC. It yields the protein CSARTSGPSSYEQYF. The rearrangement links TRBV20-1 to TRBJ2-7; 10 bases align to TRBD2. CDR1 DFQATT and CDR2 SNEGSKA come from the germline V gene (reference sequence). The length of the CDR3 is 15 residues. V was pared by 6 bases and J by 0 bases, with 8 bases of the junction left unmatched.

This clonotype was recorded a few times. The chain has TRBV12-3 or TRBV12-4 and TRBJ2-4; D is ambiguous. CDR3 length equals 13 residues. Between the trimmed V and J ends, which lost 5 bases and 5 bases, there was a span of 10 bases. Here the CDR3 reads CASSHDPQNIQYF. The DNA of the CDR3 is TGTGCCAGCAGTCATGACCCACAAAACATTCAGTACTTC.

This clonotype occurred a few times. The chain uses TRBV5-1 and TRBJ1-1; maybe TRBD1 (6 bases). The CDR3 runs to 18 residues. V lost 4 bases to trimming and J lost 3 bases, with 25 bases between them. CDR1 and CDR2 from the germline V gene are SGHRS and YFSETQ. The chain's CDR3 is CASSPHPDRTTRDTEAFF. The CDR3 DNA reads TGCGCCAGCAGCCCCCACCCCGACAGGACAACGAGGGACACTGAAGCTTTCTTT.

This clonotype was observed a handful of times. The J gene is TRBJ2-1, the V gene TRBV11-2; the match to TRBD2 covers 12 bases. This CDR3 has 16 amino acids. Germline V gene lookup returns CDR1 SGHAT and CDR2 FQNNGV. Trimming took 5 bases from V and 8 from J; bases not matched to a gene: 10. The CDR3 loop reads CASSQSWTSGNYEQFF. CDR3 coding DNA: TGTGCCAGCAGCCAATCGTGGACTAGCGGGAACTATGAGCAGTTCTTC.

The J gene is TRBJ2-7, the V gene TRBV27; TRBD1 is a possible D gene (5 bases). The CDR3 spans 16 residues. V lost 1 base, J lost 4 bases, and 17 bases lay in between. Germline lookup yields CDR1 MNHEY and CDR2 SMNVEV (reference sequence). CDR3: CASSLFPGPGVYEQYF. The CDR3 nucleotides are TGTGCCAGCAGTTTATTCCCAGGGCCTGGGGTATACGAGCAGTACTTC.

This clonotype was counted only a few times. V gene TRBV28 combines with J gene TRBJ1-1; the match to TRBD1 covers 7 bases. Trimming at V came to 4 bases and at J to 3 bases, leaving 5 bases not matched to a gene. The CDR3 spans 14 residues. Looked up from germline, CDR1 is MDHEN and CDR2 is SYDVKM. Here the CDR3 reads CASSSQGGDTEAFF. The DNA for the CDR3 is TGTGCCAGCAGTTCCCAGGGGGGGGACACTGAAGCTTTCTTT.

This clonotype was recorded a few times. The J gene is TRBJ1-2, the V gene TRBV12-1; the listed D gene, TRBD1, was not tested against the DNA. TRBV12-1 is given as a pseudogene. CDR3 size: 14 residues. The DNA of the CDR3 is TGTGCCAGCAGCCCCTCTCGGGGGAACTATGGCTACACCTTC. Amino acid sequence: CASSPSRGNYGYTF.

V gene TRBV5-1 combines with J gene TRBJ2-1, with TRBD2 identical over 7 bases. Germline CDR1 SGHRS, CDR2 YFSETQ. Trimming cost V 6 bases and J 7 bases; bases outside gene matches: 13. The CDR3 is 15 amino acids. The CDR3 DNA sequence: TGCGCCAGCAATTTAGGACTGCTGGGGGGGAATGAGCAGTTCTTC. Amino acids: CASNLGLLGGNEQFF.

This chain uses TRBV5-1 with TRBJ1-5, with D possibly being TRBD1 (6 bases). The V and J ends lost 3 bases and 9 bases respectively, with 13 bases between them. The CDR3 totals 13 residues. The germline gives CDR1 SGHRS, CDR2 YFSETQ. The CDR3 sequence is CASSWDIGGPQHF. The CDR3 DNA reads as TGCGCCAGCAGCTGGGACATCGGTGGGCCCCAGCATTTT.